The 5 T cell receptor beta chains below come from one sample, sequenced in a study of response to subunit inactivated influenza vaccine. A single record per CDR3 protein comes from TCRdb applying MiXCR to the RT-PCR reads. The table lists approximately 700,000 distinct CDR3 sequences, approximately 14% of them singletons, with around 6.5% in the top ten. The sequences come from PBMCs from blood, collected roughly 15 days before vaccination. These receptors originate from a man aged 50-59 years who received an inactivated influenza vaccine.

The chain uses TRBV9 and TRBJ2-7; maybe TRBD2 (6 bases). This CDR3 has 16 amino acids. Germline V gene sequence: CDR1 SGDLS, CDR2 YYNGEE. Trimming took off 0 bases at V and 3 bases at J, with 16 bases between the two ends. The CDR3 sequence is CASSVGYGGEHYEQYF. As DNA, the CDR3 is TGTGCCAGCAGCGTAGGATACGGGGGAGAGCACTACGAGCAGTACTTC.

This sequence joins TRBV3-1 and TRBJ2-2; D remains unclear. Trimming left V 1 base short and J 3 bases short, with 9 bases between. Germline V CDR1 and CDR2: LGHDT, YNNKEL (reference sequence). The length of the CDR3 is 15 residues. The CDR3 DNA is TGTGCCAGCAGCCAAGGCGTCTTAGACACCGGGGAGCTGTTTTTT. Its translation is CASSQGVLDTGELFF.

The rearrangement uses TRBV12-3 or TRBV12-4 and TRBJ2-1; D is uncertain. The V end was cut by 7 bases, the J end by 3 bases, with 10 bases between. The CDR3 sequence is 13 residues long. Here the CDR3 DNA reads TGTGCCAGCACTTACCTCCTCTACAATGAGCAGTTCTTC. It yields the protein CASTYLLYNEQFF.

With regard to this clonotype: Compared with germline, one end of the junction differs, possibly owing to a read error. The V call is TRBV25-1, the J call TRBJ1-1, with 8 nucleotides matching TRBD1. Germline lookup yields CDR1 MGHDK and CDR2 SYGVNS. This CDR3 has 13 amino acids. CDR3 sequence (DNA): TGTGCCAGCAGAGGACAGGGAGAACTTGGGGATCTTTTT. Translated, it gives CASRGQGELGDLF.

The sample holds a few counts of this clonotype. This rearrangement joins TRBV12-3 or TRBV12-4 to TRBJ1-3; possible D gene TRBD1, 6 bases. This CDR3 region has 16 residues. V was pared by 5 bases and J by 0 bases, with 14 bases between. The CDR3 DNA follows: TGTGCCAGCAGTCCCCGGACAGCATTCTCTGGAAACACCATATATTTT. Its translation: CASSPRTAFSGNTIYF.